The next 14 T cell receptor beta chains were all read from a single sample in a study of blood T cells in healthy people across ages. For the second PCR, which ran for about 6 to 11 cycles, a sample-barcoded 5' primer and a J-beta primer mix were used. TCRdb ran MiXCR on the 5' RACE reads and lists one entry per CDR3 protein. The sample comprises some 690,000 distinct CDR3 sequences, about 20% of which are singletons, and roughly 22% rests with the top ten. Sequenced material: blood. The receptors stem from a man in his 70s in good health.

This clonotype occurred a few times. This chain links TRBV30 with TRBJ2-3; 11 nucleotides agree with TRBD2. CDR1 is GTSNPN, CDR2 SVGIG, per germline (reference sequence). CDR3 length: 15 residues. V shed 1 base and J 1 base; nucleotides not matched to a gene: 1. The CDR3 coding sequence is TGTGCCTGGAGTGAGGGACTAGCGGGCACAGATACGCAGTATTTT. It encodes CAWSEGLAGTDTQYF.

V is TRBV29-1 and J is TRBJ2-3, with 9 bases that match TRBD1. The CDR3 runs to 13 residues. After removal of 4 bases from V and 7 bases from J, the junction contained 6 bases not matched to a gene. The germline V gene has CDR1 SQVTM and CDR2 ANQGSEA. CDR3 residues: CSVGDRGLNTQYF. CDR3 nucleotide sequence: TGCAGCGTTGGAGACAGGGGGTTGAATACGCAGTATTTT.

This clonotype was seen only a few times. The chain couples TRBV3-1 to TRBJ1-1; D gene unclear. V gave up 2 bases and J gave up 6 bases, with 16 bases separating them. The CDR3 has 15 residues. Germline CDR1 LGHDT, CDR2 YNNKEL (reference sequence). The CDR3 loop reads CASSQSGLTLAEAFF. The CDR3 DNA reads TGTGCCAGCAGCCAATCCGGACTGACCCTGGCTGAAGCTTTCTTT.

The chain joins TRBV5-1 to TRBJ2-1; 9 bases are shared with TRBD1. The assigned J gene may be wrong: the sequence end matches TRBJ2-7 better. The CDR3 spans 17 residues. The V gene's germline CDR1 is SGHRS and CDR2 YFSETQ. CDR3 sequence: CASSQTGGIRSYLEQYF. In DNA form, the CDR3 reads TGCGCCAGCAGCCAGACAGGGGGGATAAGAAGTTACCTGGAGCAGTACTTC.

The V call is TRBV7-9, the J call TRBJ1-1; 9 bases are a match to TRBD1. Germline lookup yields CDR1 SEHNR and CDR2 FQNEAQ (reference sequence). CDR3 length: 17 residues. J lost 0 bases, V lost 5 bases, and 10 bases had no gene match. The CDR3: CASSLGGTGKVNTEAFF. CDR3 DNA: TGTGCCAGCAGCCTGGGAGGGACAGGGAAGGTGAACACTGAAGCTTTCTTT.

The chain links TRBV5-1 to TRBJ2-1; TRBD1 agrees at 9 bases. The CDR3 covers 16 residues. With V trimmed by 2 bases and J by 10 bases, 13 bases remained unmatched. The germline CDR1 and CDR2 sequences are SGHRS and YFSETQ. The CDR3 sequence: CASSLLRDREVREQFF. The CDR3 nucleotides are TGCGCCAGCAGCTTACTCCGGGACAGGGAGGTCAGAGAGCAGTTCTTC.

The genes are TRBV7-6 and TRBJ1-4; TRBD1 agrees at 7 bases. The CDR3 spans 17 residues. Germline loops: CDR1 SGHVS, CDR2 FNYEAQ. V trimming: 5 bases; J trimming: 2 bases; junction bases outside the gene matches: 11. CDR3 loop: CASSDPGQSSTNEKLFF. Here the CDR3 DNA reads TGTGCCAGCAGCGATCCGGGACAGAGCTCTACTAATGAAAAACTGTTTTTT.

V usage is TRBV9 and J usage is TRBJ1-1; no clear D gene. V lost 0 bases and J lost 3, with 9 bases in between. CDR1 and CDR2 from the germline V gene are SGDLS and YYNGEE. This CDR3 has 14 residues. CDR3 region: CASSVEGPYTEAFF. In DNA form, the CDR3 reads TGTGCCAGCAGCGTAGAAGGGCCCTACACTGAAGCTTTCTTT. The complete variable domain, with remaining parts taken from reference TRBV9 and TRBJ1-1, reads DSGVTQTPKHLITATGQRVTLRCSPRSGDLSVYWYQQSLDQGLQFLIQYYNGEERAKGNILERFSAQQFPDLHSELNLSSLELGDSALYFCASSVEGPYTEAFFGQGTRLTVV.

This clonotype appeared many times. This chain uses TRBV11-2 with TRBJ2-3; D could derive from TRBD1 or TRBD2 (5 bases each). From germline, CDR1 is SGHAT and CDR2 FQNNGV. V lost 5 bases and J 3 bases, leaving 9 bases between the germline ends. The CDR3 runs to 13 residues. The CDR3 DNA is TGTGCCAGCAGCCCGGGGCCAACAGATACGCAGTATTTT. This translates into CASSPGPTDTQYF.

CDR3 loop: CATSREDRGSYEQYF. The CDR3 DNA is TGTGCCACCAGCAGAGAGGACAGGGGGTCCTACGAGCAGTACTTC. This sequence joins TRBV15 and TRBJ2-7; 10 bases fit TRBD1. This CDR3 spans 15 amino acids. Unmatched junction bases numbered 0, after V lost 0 bases and J lost 1 base. CDR1 is LNHNV and CDR2 is YYDKDF in the germline V gene (reference sequence).

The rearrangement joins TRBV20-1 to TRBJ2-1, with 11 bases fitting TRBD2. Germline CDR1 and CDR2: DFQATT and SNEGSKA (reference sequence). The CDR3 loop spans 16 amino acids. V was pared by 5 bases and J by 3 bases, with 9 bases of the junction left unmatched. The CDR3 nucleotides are TGCAGTGCTCGACTAGCGGGGAGAAGGGTCTACAATGAGCAGTTCTTC. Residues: CSARLAGRRVYNEQFF.

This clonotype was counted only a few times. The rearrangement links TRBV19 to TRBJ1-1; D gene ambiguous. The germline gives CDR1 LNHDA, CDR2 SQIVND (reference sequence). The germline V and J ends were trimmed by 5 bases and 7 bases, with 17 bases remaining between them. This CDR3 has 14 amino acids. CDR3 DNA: TGTGCCAGTAGTTTCGGCCAGGAGGGATTTGAAGCTTTCTTT. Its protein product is CASSFGQEGFEAFF.

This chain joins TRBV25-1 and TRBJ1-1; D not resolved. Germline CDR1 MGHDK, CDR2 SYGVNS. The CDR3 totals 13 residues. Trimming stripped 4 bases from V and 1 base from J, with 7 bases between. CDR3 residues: CASSVDKNTEAFF. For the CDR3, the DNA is TGTGCCAGCAGTGTAGACAAGAACACTGAAGCTTTCTTT.

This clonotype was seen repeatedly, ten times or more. The CDR3 region is CAISEFLEPRPYEQYF. In DNA, the CDR3 is TGTGCCATCAGTGAGTTTCTGGAACCCAGGCCGTACGAGCAGTACTTC. The genes are TRBV10-3 and TRBJ2-7, with unresolved D. CDR3 length: 16 amino acids. Trimming removed 1 base from V and 4 bases from J, with 17 bases in between. The germline V gene encodes CDR1 ENHRY and CDR2 SYGVKD.